This T cell receptor beta chain was observed in a study of early T cells in non-severe SARS-CoV-2 infection. Whole-study context: Chains were unpaired, as sequencing was done on bulk RNA from unsorted whole blood. General study results and limits: VDJdb matches were skewed toward anti-spike CD8 T cell responses.

In the library, individual cDNA molecules carried attached unique molecular identifiers. TCRdb recomputed calls from the 5' RACE reads with MiXCR, one row per CDR3 protein. This table holds around 70,000 distinct CDR3 sequences, 11% found once. With regard to this clonotype: Its cognate antigen is unknown.

Germline V gives CDR1 MDHEN, CDR2 SYDVKM. CDR3 length: 15 amino acids. V gave up 6 bases and J gave up 2 bases; unmatched junction bases: 6. The sequence derives from an adult who was a healthcare worker with PCR-confirmed SARS-CoV-2 infection or an uninfected control (not recorded which). The chain combines TRBV28 with TRBJ2-3, with 9 bases fitting TRBD1. The sequencing input was whole blood. CDR3 region: CASRRGTGHTDTQYF. CDR3 DNA sequence: TGTGCCAGCAGACGGGGGACAGGGCACACAGATACGCAGTATTTT.